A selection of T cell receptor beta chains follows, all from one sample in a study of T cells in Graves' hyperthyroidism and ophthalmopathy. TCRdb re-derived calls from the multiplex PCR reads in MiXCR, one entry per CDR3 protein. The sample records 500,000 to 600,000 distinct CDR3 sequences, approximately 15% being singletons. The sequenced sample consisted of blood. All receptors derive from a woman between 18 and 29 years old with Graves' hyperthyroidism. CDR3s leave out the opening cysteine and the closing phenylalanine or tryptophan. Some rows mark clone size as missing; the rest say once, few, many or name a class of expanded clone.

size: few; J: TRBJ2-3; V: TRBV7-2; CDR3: ASRNPGTDTQY
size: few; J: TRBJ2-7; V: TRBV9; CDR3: ASSAFGDGGTQY
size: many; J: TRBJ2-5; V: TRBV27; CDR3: ASSSGGGWRGETQY
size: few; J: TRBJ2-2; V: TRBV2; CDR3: AGTHGTNTGELF
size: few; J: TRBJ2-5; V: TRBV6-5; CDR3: ASSYALAGYQETQY
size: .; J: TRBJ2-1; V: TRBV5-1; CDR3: ASSLVTGVHNEQF
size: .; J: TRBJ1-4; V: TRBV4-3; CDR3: ASSQDLVGSDLNEKLF
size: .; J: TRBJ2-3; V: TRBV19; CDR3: ASNGGRGTDTQY
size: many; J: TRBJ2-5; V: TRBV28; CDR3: ASSFGALGGWQETQY
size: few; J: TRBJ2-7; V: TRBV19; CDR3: ASSSGQGAREQY
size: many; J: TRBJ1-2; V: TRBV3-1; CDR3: ASSFSTGYGGYT
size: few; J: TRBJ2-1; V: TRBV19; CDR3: ASSIRLTSGRANEQF
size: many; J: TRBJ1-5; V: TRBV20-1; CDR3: SARDIRAGSGFDQPQH
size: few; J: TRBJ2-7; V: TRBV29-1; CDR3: SAFAGGSFEQY
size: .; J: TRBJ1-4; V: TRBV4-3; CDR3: ASSQEDSFNEKLF
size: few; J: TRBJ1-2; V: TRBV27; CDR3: ASSLKETGIWGHT
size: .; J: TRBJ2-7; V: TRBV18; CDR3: ASSPPPASGGGKQY
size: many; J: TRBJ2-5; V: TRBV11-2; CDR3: ASRTGAGVQETQY
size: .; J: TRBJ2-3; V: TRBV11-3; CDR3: ASSSGDSSPDTQY
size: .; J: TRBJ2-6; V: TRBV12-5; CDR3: ASGLEDRFGANVLT
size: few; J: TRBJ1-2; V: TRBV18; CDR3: ASSPLGRANYGYT
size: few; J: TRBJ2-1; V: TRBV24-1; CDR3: ATRRTGGEFDNEQF
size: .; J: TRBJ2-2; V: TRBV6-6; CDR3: ASSYRATGELF